A selection of T cell receptor beta chains follows, all from one sample in a study of cytomegalovirus exposure and HLA in healthy donors. Here immunoSEQ multiplex PCR was the method, and the copy in TCRdb shows in-frame clones only, minus some. The sample records some 77,000 clones, approximately 71% being singletons. The sequenced material came from PBMCs. Receptors originate from a woman aged 35 to 49 in good health and CMV-seronegative. The CDR3 runs from the conserved cysteine through the conserved F or W. Each record gives: CDR3 DNA, CDR3 protein, V gene, J gene, clone size, D gene. A D gene is named only where the DNA matches it firmly. Clone size is given for some rows only: seen once, a few or many times, or a class if the clone is expanded.

TGTGCCAGCAGCTTAACCCCCGGGACAGGGGCTGGCTACACCTTC,CASSLTPGTGAGYTF,TRBV7-3,TRBJ1-2,-,TRBD1
TGTGCCTTCTGGGAGGCGGAGCACTCCTATAATTCACCCCTCCACTTT,CAFWEAEHSYNSPLHF,TRBV30,TRBJ1-6,-,-
TGCGCCAGCAGGCCCACTAGCGGCTCCTACAATGAGCAGTTCTTC,CASRPTSGSYNEQFF,TRBV5-1,TRBJ2-1,-,TRBD2
TGCGCCAGCAGCCAAGATCGACAGGCAGGCCGTAACTCTGGAAACACCATATATTTT,CASSQDRQAGRNSGNTIYF,TRBV4-1,TRBJ1-3,-,-
TGTGCCTGGAGCTCAGGGGGCCCCTACGAGCAGTACTTC,CAWSSGGPYEQYF,TRBV30,TRBJ2-7,-,TRBD1
TGTGCCAGTAGTATAGAGGACAGTGTACGGCCCCAGCATTTT,CASSIEDSVRPQHF,TRBV19,TRBJ1-5,-,-
TGTGCCAGCTCACCGAAACAGGGAACTGACTATGGCTACACCTTC,CASSPKQGTDYGYTF,TRBV18,TRBJ1-2,-,-
TGTGCCAGCAGCCCGGGACAATCCTACAATGAGCAGTTCTTC,CASSPGQSYNEQFF,TRBV6-4,TRBJ2-1,few,-
TGTGCCTGGAGGCTACAGGGAGATACGCAGTATTTT,CAWRLQGDTQYF,TRBV30,TRBJ2-3,-,-
TGTGCCAGCAGCTTAAATGCGGTAAACTCCTACAATGAGCAGTTCTTC,CASSLNAVNSYNEQFF,TRBV11-2,TRBJ2-1,-,-
TGTGCTAGCAGCATGGGGACTACCCACAATGAGCAGTTCTTC,CASSMGTTHNEQFF,TRBV7-7,TRBJ2-1,-,TRBD2
TGTGCCAGCAGTGTCCGTAGCGGGGGGGGCTACAATGAGCAGTTCTTC,CASSVRSGGGYNEQFF,TRBV2,TRBJ2-1,once,TRBD2
TGTGCCAGCTCACCGACAGCCCCTGGGAACGAAAAACTGTTTTTT,CASSPTAPGNEKLFF,TRBV18,TRBJ1-4,-,-
TGTGCCACGGGTCGAACTAGCCCCACAGATACGCAGTATTTT,CATGRTSPTDTQYF,TRBV15,TRBJ2-3,-,-
TGTGCCAGCAGCTTGTCCTATAAGCAAGAGACCCAGTACTTC,CASSLSYKQETQYF,TRBV7-6,TRBJ2-5,-,-
TGCGCCAGCAGCTCCCCTTCCCGGGGGACAGGGGGCAATGAGCAGTTCTTC,CASSSPSRGTGGNEQFF,TRBV5-1,TRBJ2-1,few,TRBD1
TGTGCCAGCTGGCGGGTGGGAACTGAAGCTTTCTTT,CASWRVGTEAFF,TRBV27,TRBJ1-1,-,-
TGTGCCAGCAGCTTGGTAGCGGGAGGGGCCGGGGAGCTGTTTTTT,CASSLVAGGAGELFF,TRBV5-4,TRBJ2-2,few,TRBD2
TGTGCCAGCAGCTCTACCACAGGGAGATCACCCCTCCACTTT,CASSSTTGRSPLHF,TRBV11-2,TRBJ1-6,-,-
TGTGCCAGCTCACCATCGAGAGAGACCCAGTACTTC,CASSPSRETQYF,TRBV18,TRBJ2-5,-,-
TGCGCCAGCAGCTTGGCAGGGGGTCAGTACAATGAGCAGTTCTTC,CASSLAGGQYNEQFF,TRBV5-1,TRBJ2-1,-,TRBD1
TGTGCCAGCAGTGGACAGGTTAACTATGGCTACACCTTC,CASSGQVNYGYTF,TRBV2,TRBJ1-2,-,-
TGTGCCAGCAAACAGGGGGATAACGGGGAGCTGTTTTTT,CASKQGDNGELFF,TRBV28,TRBJ2-2,-,TRBD1
TGTGCCAGCAGCTTAGAGTACGGAGCACTCCACTTT,CASSLEYGALHF,TRBV7-2,TRBJ1-6,-,-
TGTGCCAGAAGCTGGGAAGCGGGGGATAGCACAGATACGCAGTATTTT,CARSWEAGDSTDTQYF,TRBV5-3,TRBJ2-3,-,TRBD2
TGTGCCAGCAGCTACAGGCCTGAGACCCAGTACTTC,CASSYRPETQYF,TRBV14,TRBJ2-5,-,-
TGTGCCAGCAGCTTAGCGGAGACCATAGTTTACACTGAAGCTTTCTTT,CASSLAETIVYTEAFF,TRBV7-9,TRBJ1-1,-,-
TGTGCCAGCAGCGCGAGGGGGCGACGGAGCTCCTACAATGAGCAGTTCTTC,CASSARGRRSSYNEQFF,TRBV11-1,TRBJ2-1,-,TRBD1
TGTGCCTGGAGTCGGGGAGCCTACGAGCAGTACTTC,CAWSRGAYEQYF,TRBV30,TRBJ2-7,-,-
TGCGCCAGCAGCCCTACTAGCGGGAGACCTAGCACAGATACGCAGTATTTT,CASSPTSGRPSTDTQYF,TRBV5-1,TRBJ2-3,-,TRBD2
TGTGCCTGGAGGCCCCGCTCAGGGACTGGAAACACCATATATTTT,CAWRPRSGTGNTIYF,TRBV30,TRBJ1-3,-,-
TGTGCCAGCTCACGAGGACAGGGCTTTAACACTGAAGCTTTCTTT,CASSRGQGFNTEAFF,TRBV18,TRBJ1-1,-,TRBD1
TGTGCCAGCAGTGACTCGCTGCGGGGACCTTCGTACAATGAGCAGTTCTTC,CASSDSLRGPSYNEQFF,TRBV6-4,TRBJ2-1,-,-
TGTGCCAGCAGACCTAGCGGTCCGGTAGGGGAGCTGTTTTTT,CASRPSGPVGELFF,TRBV6-4,TRBJ2-2,-,TRBD2
TGCGCCAGCAGTCAATCCGAGCGGGAGGGAAGAGCTTCACCCCTCCACTTT,CASSQSEREGRASPLHF,TRBV23-1,TRBJ1-6,-,-
TGTGCCAGCAGCAAAGCGCTCGGGTTCTATAGCAATCAGCCCCAGCATTTT,CASSKALGFYSNQPQHF,TRBV21-1,TRBJ1-5,-,-
TGTGCCGGGTCCCGGAGTGCCACTGAAGCTTTCTTT,CAGSRSATEAFF,TRBV30,TRBJ1-1,-,-
TGTGCCACCAGCAGAGATTCGGAGACCCAGTACTTC,CATSRDSETQYF,TRBV15,TRBJ2-5,-,-
TGTGCCAGCAGCTTAGGACAGGTTACGTCGATTGAAGGCTACACCTTC,CASSLGQVTSIEGYTF,TRBV7-6,TRBJ1-2,-,-
TGTGCCAGCAGCCCCAGGGTTTCTGGGGCCAACGTCCTGACTTTC,CASSPRVSGANVLTF,TRBV27,TRBJ2-6,-,-
TGTGCCAGCAGCGGCCCGGGACTTAGCACAGATACGCAGTATTTT,CASSGPGLSTDTQYF,TRBV9,TRBJ2-3,-,-
TGTGCCTGGTACAGGGGTTCTGGGGCCAACGTCCTGACTTTC,CAWYRGSGANVLTF,TRBV30,TRBJ2-6,-,TRBD1
TGTGCCAGCGGCCTCTACAGGGTTCATGGCTACACCTTC,CASGLYRVHGYTF,TRBV28,TRBJ1-2,-,-
TGTGCCAGCAGTGGAGGGGGTTACGAGCAGTACTTC,CASSGGGYEQYF,TRBV6-1,TRBJ2-7,-,-
TGTGCCAGCTCTAATTGGGACAGAAGCACAGATACGCAGTATTTT,CASSNWDRSTDTQYF,TRBV6-6,TRBJ2-3,few,TRBD1
TGTGCCAGCAGTGTTTTACGGGACAGGGGCAATGAGCAGTTCTTC,CASSVLRDRGNEQFF,TRBV6-1,TRBJ2-1,-,TRBD1
TGTGCCAGCAGTGAAGTATGGGGGACACAGAACACCGGGGAGCTGTTTTTT,CASSEVWGTQNTGELFF,TRBV6-1,TRBJ2-2,-,-
TGCAGCGTTGAATTCCAGCGGGAGGGCAGGGAGCAGTACTTC,CSVEFQREGREQYF,TRBV29-1,TRBJ2-7,-,TRBD2